The 32 T cell receptor beta chains in this list originate from one sample, sequenced in a study of shared clonotypes between healthy human individuals. Libraries were prepared by immunoSEQ multiplex PCR; TCRdb keeps only in-frame clonotypes and omits some of them. The sample lists 2 million to 2.5 million clones, 85% to 95% occurring once. The sequencing input was naive CD4+ T cells from PBMCs. Documented subset: CD45RA+ positively selected. Source of these receptors: a man aged 18-30 years in good health. Some clones in this sample may be carry-over from other donors' samples.

V and J are TRBV27 and TRBJ2-1; the match to TRBD2 covers 8 bases. The length of the CDR3 is 15 residues. The V and J ends lost 6 bases and 3 bases, in that order; junction bases with no gene match: 7. CDR1 is MNHEY, CDR2 SMNVEV, per germline (reference sequence). The CDR3 loop reads CASRRAGANYNEQFF. The CDR3 DNA is TGTGCCAGCAGACGAGCGGGAGCTAACTACAATGAGCAGTTCTTC.

The CDR3 region is CASSEDRADTGELFF. CDR3 sequence (DNA): TGTGCCAGCAGCGAGGACAGGGCGGACACCGGGGAGCTGTTTTTT. The chain couples TRBV28 to TRBJ2-2; 8 bases are a match to TRBD1. Unmatched junction bases numbered 6, after V lost 6 bases and J lost 3 bases. The CDR3 is made up of 15 amino acids. Germline V lookup: CDR1 MDHEN, CDR2 SYDVKM.

The sample holds one count of this clone. This chain uses TRBV19 with TRBJ2-3, with 7 bases aligning to TRBD2. This CDR3 is built from 14 residues. Germline lookup yields CDR1 LNHDA and CDR2 SQIVND (reference sequence). The J segment lost 2 bases and the V segment lost 6 bases, leaving 5 bases of the junction unmatched. The CDR3 coding sequence is TGTGCCAGTAGGGAGGGAGGGAACACAGATACGCAGTATTTT. Translating gives CASREGGNTDTQYF.

On this clone: The same CDR3 also results from other DNA sequences found in this sample. The chain combines TRBV9 with TRBJ2-2, with D perhaps matching TRBD1 (5 bases). Trimming removed 0 bases from V and 4 bases from J, with 10 bases in between. The CDR3 is 15 residues long. Germline V gives CDR1 SGDLS, CDR2 YYNGEE. CDR3 DNA: TGTGCCAGCAGCGTAGATAGGGGCGGCACCGGGGAGCTGTTTTTT. It codes for CASSVDRGGTGELFF.

The genes are TRBV28 and TRBJ2-1; 7 bases align to TRBD2. The length of the CDR3 is 14 residues. V was pared by 3 bases and J by 10 bases, with 9 bases of the junction left unmatched. The germline V gene has CDR1 MDHEN and CDR2 SYDVKM. The CDR3 nucleotides are TGTGCCAGCAGTTTGTTGGGGGGGACTAAGGAGCAGTTCTTC. Protein sequence: CASSLLGGTKEQFF. Full variable domain (rest looked up from reference TRBV28 and TRBJ2-1): DVKVTQSSRYLVKRTGEKVFLECVQDMDHENMFWYRQDPGLGLRLIYFSYDVKMKEKGDIPEGYSVSREKKERFSLILESASTNQTSMYLCASSLLGGTKEQFFGPGTRLTVL.

In its sample, this clone was seen a few times. The J gene is TRBJ1-5, the V gene TRBV27; 10 bases map to TRBD1. J lost 6 bases, V lost 3 bases, and 2 bases had no gene match. Per the germline V gene, CDR1 is MNHEY and CDR2 is SMNVEV (reference sequence). CDR3 length: 14 amino acids. The CDR3 coding sequence is TGTGCCAGCAGTTTGGACAGGGGGAGTCAGCCCCAGCATTTT. The encoded protein is CASSLDRGSQPQHF.

J is TRBJ2-7 and V is TRBV19, with 9 positions matching TRBD2. The V gene's germline CDR1 is LNHDA and CDR2 SQIVND (reference sequence). This CDR3 is 13 amino acids long. J was trimmed by 9 bases and V by 3 bases; bases with no gene match: 6. The CDR3 DNA is TGTGCCAGTAGTATGGTAGGACTAGCGTGGCAGTACTTC. Its translation: CASSMVGLAWQYF.

The chain couples TRBV6-1 to TRBJ2-1; 9 bases are a match to TRBD2. CDR1 is MNHNS and CDR2 is SASEGT in the germline V gene. The V gene end was trimmed by 1 base and the J gene end by 2 bases; junction bases not matched to a gene: 0. The CDR3 extends over 15 amino acids. DNA of the CDR3: TGTGCCAGCAGTGAAGAGCGGGAGGCCTACAATGAGCAGTTCTTC. The encoded protein is CASSEEREAYNEQFF.

A word on this clone: Other DNA sequences in the sample encode the same CDR3. This chain connects TRBV7-3 to TRBJ2-7, with D tentatively TRBD1 or TRBD2 (5 bases each). Per the germline V gene, CDR1 is SGHTA and CDR2 is FQGTGA. Trimming pared 5 bases from V and 2 bases from J, leaving 10 bases between. The CDR3 loop spans 13 amino acids. DNA of the CDR3: TGTGCCAGCAGCCCTCGGGGACCCTACGAGCAGTACTTC. Encoded protein: CASSPRGPYEQYF.

The chain employs TRBV11-3 and TRBJ1-6; weak D call: TRBD1 (5 bases). The CDR3 loop spans 16 amino acids. Trimming stripped 3 bases from V and 8 bases from J, with 17 bases between. Germline V gene sequence: CDR1 SGHNT, CDR2 YENEEA. For the CDR3, the DNA is TGTGCCAGCAGCTTGCCCCCTAGGGACCGACATTCACCCCTCCACTTT. Its translation is CASSLPPRDRHSPLHF.

Details on this clone: Other nucleotide sequences in the sample specify the same CDR3. This rearrangement joins TRBV5-1 to TRBJ2-7; D call uncertain. Trimming shortened V by 1 base and J by 1 base, and 3 bases separated the two germline ends. The germline V gene encodes CDR1 SGHRS and CDR2 YFSETQ. The CDR3 is 12 amino acids. CDR3 DNA: TGCGCCAGCAGCTTGAGGTCCTACGAGCAGTACTTC. Translated: CASSLRSYEQYF.

This chain joins TRBV19 and TRBJ1-5, with a weak D call TRBD1 (5 bases). Germline V gene sequence: CDR1 LNHDA, CDR2 SQIVND (reference sequence). Trimming left V 1 base short and J 11 bases short, with 12 bases between. The CDR3 totals 13 residues. CDR3: CASSIAGIGAQHF. For the CDR3, the DNA is TGTGCCAGTAGTATAGCAGGGATCGGGGCCCAGCATTTT.

The genes are TRBV7-9 and TRBJ2-2, with D possibly TRBD2 on 6 matching bases. This CDR3 is built from 15 residues. Germline V lookup: CDR1 SEHNR, CDR2 FQNEAQ (reference sequence). V was shortened by 5 bases and J by 1 base, with 11 bases between the two germline ends. CDR3 coding DNA: TGTGCCAGCAGCCCCGGGACTTGGAACACCGGGGAGCTGTTTTTT. It specifies CASSPGTWNTGELFF.

The V and J genes are TRBV21-1 and TRBJ1-5. TRBV21-1 is a known pseudogene. This CDR3 region has 15 residues. The CDR3 loop is CASSKDGESNQPQHF. The CDR3 region has the DNA TGTGCCAGCAGCAAAGACGGGGAAAGCAATCAGCCCCAGCATTTT.

The chain uses TRBV5-4 and TRBJ1-1; unclear D gene. The CDR3 sequence is 13 residues long. Germline V gives CDR1 SGHNT, CDR2 YYREEE (reference sequence). V lost 10 bases and J lost 0, with 13 bases in between. DNA for the CDR3: TGTGCCGCGAAGTCCCAGCTGAACACTGAAGCTTTCTTT. It specifies CAAKSQLNTEAFF.

V and J are TRBV5-1 and TRBJ2-5, with 11 positions matching TRBD1. Unmatched junction bases numbered 5, after V lost 4 bases and J lost 0 bases. The CDR3 totals 16 residues. Germline assignment: CDR1 SGHRS and CDR2 YFSETQ. The CDR3 here is CASSPGQGAHQETQYF. The CDR3 coding sequence is TGCGCCAGCAGCCCAGGACAGGGGGCCCACCAAGAGACCCAGTACTTC.

V is TRBV6-5 and J is TRBJ2-1; unclear D gene. Trimming stripped 0 bases from V and 0 bases from J, with 6 bases between. This CDR3 is built from 15 residues. Germline assignment: CDR1 MNHEY and CDR2 SVGAGI. CDR3 region: CASSYSSNSYNEQFF. The CDR3 nucleotides read TGTGCCAGCAGTTACTCGAGTAACTCCTACAATGAGCAGTTCTTC.

The J gene is TRBJ2-7, the V gene TRBV10-3, with TRBD2 matching over 8 bases. Germline V CDR1 and CDR2: ENHRY, SYGVKD. CDR3 size: 14 residues. V was pared by 2 bases and J by 9 bases, with 9 bases of the junction left unmatched. The DNA for the CDR3 is TGTGCCATCAGTGAGCCCGGGAGGGCCATCGGGCAGTACTTC. This codes for CAISEPGRAIGQYF.

The chain uses TRBV5-1 and TRBJ2-1; D unclear. CDR1 and CDR2 from the germline V gene are SGHRS and YFSETQ. V was pared by 4 bases and J by 5 bases, with 19 bases between. The CDR3 covers 16 residues. DNA for the CDR3: TGCGCCAGCAGCCACACTGCTACAACCCCCGACAATGAGCAGTTCTTC. Protein product: CASSHTATTPDNEQFF.

Comment on this clone: Other DNA variants within this sample encode the same CDR3. The chain carries TRBV2 and TRBJ1-1; D remains unclear. V dropped 6 bases and J dropped 0 bases, with 5 bases sitting between them. There are 12 residues in the CDR3. CDR1 is SNHLY, CDR2 FYNNEI, per germline. The CDR3 is CASRRMNTEAFF. The CDR3, as DNA: TGTGCCAGCAGGCGAATGAACACTGAAGCTTTCTTT.

V is TRBV7-2 and J is TRBJ1-1, with D unclear. The CDR3 is 11 amino acids. Germline CDR1 SGHTA, CDR2 FQGNSA. V dropped 5 bases and J dropped 9 bases, with 10 bases sitting between them. The CDR3: CASSPGRQAFF. CDR3 bases: TGTGCCAGCAGCCCGGGGAGGCAAGCTTTCTTT.

The genes are TRBV2 and TRBJ2-7; D ambiguous. The CDR3 extends over 12 amino acids. V was clipped by 7 bases and J by 3 bases, with 10 bases between them. Germline lookup yields CDR1 SNHLY and CDR2 FYNNEI. CDR3 nucleotides: TGTGCCAGCATGCAGCACTTCTACGAGCAGTACTTC. It encodes CASMQHFYEQYF.

This chain uses TRBV9 with TRBJ2-7, with D possibly being TRBD2 (6 bases). Looked up from germline, CDR1 is SGDLS and CDR2 is YYNGEE. V was pared by 4 bases and J by 0 bases, with 14 bases between. This CDR3 is 15 amino acids long. The CDR3 sequence: CASSQGTGSSYEQYF. CDR3 sequence (DNA): TGTGCCAGCAGCCAAGGGACTGGGAGCTCCTACGAGCAGTACTTC. The full variable domain, with the rest looked up from reference TRBV9 and TRBJ2-7, is DSGVTQTPKHLITATGQRVTLRCSPRSGDLSVYWYQQSLDQGLQFLIQYYNGEERAKGNILERFSAQQFPDLHSELNLSSLELGDSALYFCASSQGTGSSYEQYFGPGTRLTVT.

The chain couples TRBV25-1 to TRBJ1-6, with TRBD1 identical over 9 bases. This CDR3 contains 16 residues. CDR1 and CDR2 from the germline V gene are MGHDK and SYGVNS. The junction had 10 bases not matched to a gene; V was cut back by 6 bases and J by 7 bases. The CDR3 bases are TGTGCCAGCAGGGACCCGGGACAGGGATTAAATTCACCCCTCCACTTT. It specifies CASRDPGQGLNSPLHF.

This sequence joins TRBV28 and TRBJ2-7; either TRBD1 or TRBD2 may supply D (5 bases each). From germline, CDR1 is MDHEN and CDR2 SYDVKM. Trimming removed 6 bases from V and 3 bases from J, with 12 bases in between. CDR3 size: 13 residues. In nucleotides, the CDR3 is TGTGCCAGCAGATACCGGGACCGCTACGAGCAGTACTTC. It specifies CASRYRDRYEQYF. Combining the CDR3 with reference TRBV28 and TRBJ2-7 gives the whole variable domain DVKVTQSSRYLVKRTGEKVFLECVQDMDHENMFWYRQDPGLGLRLIYFSYDVKMKEKGDIPEGYSVSREKKERFSLILESASTNQTSMYLCASRYRDRYEQYFGPGTRLTVT.

Regarding this clone: In the same sample, other DNA sequences code for this CDR3. The V and J genes are TRBV15 and TRBJ2-7, with D possibly being TRBD2 (6 bases). Trimming pared 0 bases from V and 4 bases from J, leaving 10 bases between. The germline V gene encodes CDR1 LNHNV and CDR2 YYDKDF (reference sequence). The CDR3 loop spans 14 amino acids. In DNA, the CDR3 is TGTGCCACCAGCAGAGATCGAGGAGGGTACGAGCAGTACTTC. It specifies CATSRDRGGYEQYF.

In regard to this clone: This CDR3 is also generated by other DNA sequences in the sample. The chain is built from TRBV28 and TRBJ2-6; D gene ambiguous. V lost 1 base, J lost 2 bases, and 6 bases lay in between. Germline CDR1 reads MDHEN; CDR2 reads SYDVKM. CDR3 length: 15 residues. CDR3 coding DNA: TGTGCCAGCAGTTTATCTGGGGCTGGGGCCAACGTCCTGACTTTC. This encodes CASSLSGAGANVLTF.

The V gene is TRBV30, the J gene TRBJ1-1; D call uncertain. Germline assignment: CDR1 GTSNPN and CDR2 SVGIG (reference sequence). The CDR3 is 13 amino acids. V lost 0 bases and J 7 bases, leaving 12 bases between the germline ends. CDR3 protein: CAWSVQVSGEAFF. The DNA for the CDR3 is TGTGCCTGGAGTGTTCAGGTATCGGGTGAAGCTTTCTTT.

V usage is TRBV6-5 and J usage is TRBJ2-7, with 10 bases that match TRBD1. Germline V gene sequence: CDR1 MNHEY, CDR2 SVGAGI. V lost 4 bases to trimming and J lost 3 bases; unmatched junction nucleotides: 3. The CDR3 contains 14 residues. The CDR3 bases are TGTGCCAGCAGTTTGGACAGGGGGGACTACGAGCAGTACTTC. It codes for CASSLDRGDYEQYF.

This chain connects TRBV11-1 to TRBJ1-2; 10 bases are shared with TRBD1. CDR1 is SGHAT and CDR2 is FQDESV in the germline V gene (reference sequence). V was pared by 6 bases and J by 6 bases, with 10 bases of the junction left unmatched. The CDR3 extends over 15 amino acids. CDR3 region: CASRLTGGFLDGYTF. DNA for the CDR3: TGTGCCAGCAGGTTGACAGGGGGCTTTTTGGATGGCTACACCTTC.

Regarding this clone: Other DNA sequences of this sample code for an identical CDR3. The gene calls are TRBV9 and TRBJ2-7; 8 bases fit TRBD2. J lost 0 bases, V lost 4 bases, and 3 bases had no gene match. The CDR3 length is 14 residues. Germline values: CDR1 SGDLS, CDR2 YYNGEE. CDR3 in DNA: TGTGCCAGCAGCTCCACTAGCGGCTCCTACGAGCAGTACTTC. It specifies CASSSTSGSYEQYF.

This chain uses TRBV28 with TRBJ2-1; 10 nucleotides line up with TRBD1. V shed 3 bases and J 9 bases; nucleotides not matched to a gene: 5. Germline assignment: CDR1 MDHEN and CDR2 SYDVKM. This CDR3 is built from 14 residues. CDR3 sequence: CASSFWTGGVEQFF. CDR3 DNA sequence: TGTGCCAGCAGTTTCTGGACAGGGGGTGTTGAGCAGTTCTTC.